This T cell receptor (beta chain) is from a study of blood T cell repertoires in COVID-19. In the study overall: From the United States, Italy and Spain came samples of acute and convalescent COVID-19. T cells, B-cell-depleted T cells, or PBMCs provided the cDNA or gDNA that served as material.

The authors' processing: Amplified reference gene primers provided the basis for estimating nucleated cell counts. Assay: immunoSEQ multiplex PCR; the TCRdb copy retains only in-frame clones and omits some. V and J calls plus clone size are reproduced from that table; the DNA served to infer D and trimming. The sample lists over 350,000 clones; around nine tenths were seen once. The trim removed 4 bases at V and 6 bases at J, leaving 1 base unmatched. Looked up from germline, CDR1 is SGHNT and CDR2 is YYREEE (reference sequence). CDR3 size: 13 residues. The rearrangement links TRBV5-4 to TRBJ2-2, with 9 bases identical to TRBD1. The sequenced material came from peripheral blood. This sequence originates from a young woman with acute or convalescent COVID-19. The CDR3 DNA reads TGTGCCAGCAGCAGACAGGGGGCCGGGGAGCTGTTTTTT. Residues: CASSRQGAGELFF.